The 14 T cell receptor beta chains presented below share a single source sample, sequenced in a study of T cell responses to AZD1222 COVID-19 vaccine (dated by TCRdb to about 2021). The protocol used for the library was the immunoSEQ multiplex PCR assay. TCRdb re-hosts the immuneACCESS table, in-frame sequences only. Its copies lack some clones; in the studies checked, an unresolved V gene accounts for under half of them, and the cause for the rest is not known. The sample table holds fewer than 110,000 clones, of which about 90% were seen once. About 4.8% of the sample rests with the top ten. This sample's time point label indicates: baseline before first vaccination. This sample comprised peripheral blood, obtained on day 0 of AZD1222 vaccination. The origin of the receptors is an adult in good health.

The chain uses TRBV18 and TRBJ1-2, with 10 bases identical to TRBD1. The germline CDR1 and CDR2 sequences are KGHSH and LQKENI. The CDR3 spans 16 residues. Trimming cost V 6 bases and J 6 bases; bases outside gene matches: 13. CDR3 coding DNA: TGTGCCAGCTCTCCCGGGACAGGGGCGCCTGCGGATGGCTACACCTTC. It codes for CASSPGTGAPADGYTF.

The chain recombines TRBV5-1 with TRBJ1-4, with D possibly TRBD1 on 5 matching bases. This CDR3 has 14 residues. Trimming stripped 2 bases from V and 4 bases from J, with 9 bases between. Looked up from germline, CDR1 is SGHRS and CDR2 is YFSETQ. CDR3 protein: CASSLGTFNEKLFF. CDR3 bases: TGCGCCAGCAGCTTAGGGACTTTTAATGAAAAACTGTTTTTT.

V is TRBV11-2 and J is TRBJ1-6; 7 bases align to TRBD1. The CDR3 totals 15 residues. CDR1 is SGHAT and CDR2 is FQNNGV in the germline V gene. Trimming took 5 bases from V and 10 from J; bases not matched to a gene: 11. The chain's CDR3 is CASSQVRGALSPLHF. CDR3 in DNA: TGTGCCAGCAGCCAGGTCAGGGGGGCCCTCTCACCCCTCCACTTT.

For this clone: Other DNA sequences in this sample translate to the same CDR3. The chain recombines TRBV10-3 with TRBJ2-3, with 8 bases that match TRBD1. V dropped 11 bases and J dropped 1; count of bases not matched to a gene: 5. The germline gives CDR1 ENHRY, CDR2 SYGVKD. This CDR3 is 13 amino acids long. The CDR3 spells CAPGTGGTDTQYF. The CDR3 DNA is TGTGCCCCCGGGACAGGAGGCACAGATACGCAGTATTTT.

This chain links TRBV5-1 with TRBJ1-4; D may be TRBD1 (6 bases). Germline loops: CDR1 SGHRS, CDR2 YFSETQ. The CDR3 is made up of 16 amino acids. Trimming left V 4 bases short and J 7 bases short, with 20 bases between. In DNA, the CDR3 is TGCGCCAGCAGCCCTGGCGACAGGCTCGGCAGTGAAAAACTGTTTTTT. This codes for CASSPGDRLGSEKLFF.

This clone has a single count. The chain joins TRBV7-2 to TRBJ2-5, with D uncertain. CDR3 length: 11 amino acids. In germline, CDR1 is SGHTA, CDR2 FQGNSA. The V end was cut by 4 bases, the J end by 5 bases, with 5 bases between. The chain's CDR3 is CASSSHETQYF. The CDR3 region has the DNA TGTGCCAGCAGCTCGCATGAGACCCAGTACTTC.

This chain connects TRBV28 to TRBJ1-2; 7 bases are shared with TRBD1. This CDR3 is 13 amino acids long. Per germline, CDR1 MDHEN and CDR2 SYDVKM. V was pared by 6 bases and J by 2 bases, with 3 bases of the junction left unmatched. CDR3 nucleotides: TGTGCCAGCAGCAGGGACAGCAACTATGGCTACACCTTC. Translation gives CASSRDSNYGYTF.

The chain couples TRBV10-1 to TRBJ2-2; 8 bases fit TRBD1. Looked up from germline, CDR1 is WNHNN and CDR2 is SYGVQD (reference sequence). Trimming at V came to 2 bases and at J to 8 bases, leaving 13 bases not matched to a gene. The CDR3 is made up of 17 amino acids. The chain's CDR3 is CASSEELGQGKGGELFF. The CDR3 DNA reads TGCGCCAGCAGTGAGGAGTTAGGACAGGGCAAGGGAGGGGAGCTGTTTTTT.

V is TRBV5-4 and J is TRBJ2-1; TRBD1 matches at 8 bases. The V segment lost 0 bases and the J segment 8 bases; nucleotides outside the gene matches: 4. This CDR3 region has 14 residues. Germline V gives CDR1 SGHNT, CDR2 YYREEE (reference sequence). CDR3 sequence: CASSLEAGGYEQFF. CDR3 nucleotides: TGTGCCAGCAGCTTGGAGGCAGGGGGCTATGAGCAGTTCTTC.

The chain joins TRBV7-2 to TRBJ2-7; D unresolved. CDR1 is SGHTA and CDR2 is FQGNSA in the germline V gene. This CDR3 contains 11 residues. With 3 bases removed from V and 0 bases from J, the gap between germline ends came to 0 bases. DNA for the CDR3: TGTGCCAGCAGCTTCTCCTACGAGCAGTACTTC. This sequence encodes CASSFSYEQYF.

The CDR3, as DNA: TGCGCCAGCAGCTTCCGGGACAGGGCGGGCTCTTCACCCCTCCACTTT. This codes for CASSFRDRAGSSPLHF. The chain uses TRBV5-1 and TRBJ1-6; 9 bases line up with TRBD1. Per germline, CDR1 SGHRS and CDR2 YFSETQ. Germline trimming cut 2 bases from V and 9 bases from J; bases unmatched to any gene: 9. The CDR3 is 16 amino acids.

This clone was seen once. CDR3 DNA sequence: TGTGCCAGCAGCAGGAGTCAGAACAAAAACATTCAGTACTTC. This encodes CASSRSQNKNIQYF. This rearrangement joins TRBV2 to TRBJ2-4, with D unclear. This CDR3 is 14 amino acids long. CDR1 is SNHLY, CDR2 FYNNEI, per germline. V lost 6 bases to trimming and J lost 3 bases, with 12 bases between them.

The chain employs TRBV18 and TRBJ1-3, with D possibly TRBD1 on 5 matching bases. Trimming shortened V by 2 bases and J by 2 bases, and 10 bases separated the two germline ends. The germline V gene encodes CDR1 KGHSH and CDR2 LQKENI. The CDR3 extends over 15 amino acids. The CDR3 coding sequence is TGTGCCAGCTCACCAATCGCAGGGACTGGAAACACCATATATTTT. Its translation is CASSPIAGTGNTIYF.

The genes are TRBV11-3 and TRBJ2-7; no clear D gene. V was pared by 4 bases and J by 10 bases, with 2 bases between. From germline, CDR1 is SGHNT and CDR2 YENEEA. This CDR3 comprises 8 residues. CDR3: CASSSQYF. CDR3 coding DNA: TGTGCCAGCAGCTCCCAGTACTTC. Full variable domain (remainder filled in from reference TRBV11-3 and TRBJ2-7): EAGVVQSPRYKIIEKKQPVAFWCNPISGHNTLYWYLQNLGQGPELLIRYENEEAVDDSQLPKDRFSAERLKGVDSTLKIQPAELGDSAVYLCASSSQYFGPGTRLTVT.